The rows below give T cell receptor beta chains drawn from one sample of a study of long-term antiretroviral therapy in people with HIV. This table comes from immunoSEQ multiplex PCR, and its TCRdb copy is limited to in-frame clones, with some not included. The data contain roughly 20,000 clones, about nine tenths of them singletons. Specimen: unsorted PBMCs, collected 0.5 years after starting antiretroviral therapy. The origin of the receptors is a man in his forties with HIV. Each CDR3 is given with its conserved first and last residue. D genes are given only for firm matches. For some rows the clone size is stated as once, few or many, or as a class when expanded; others skip it.

CDR3nt: TGTGCCAGCAGCTCTACTACCGGGCCGAATACGCAGTATTTT
CDR3aa: CASSSTTGPNTQYF
len: 14
abundance: NA
v_gene: TRBV11-3
j_gene: TRBJ2-3
d_gene: NA

CDR3nt: TGTGCCAGCAGCCGGGACAGCAAAAACACCATATATTTT
CDR3aa: CASSRDSKNTIYF
len: 13
abundance: NA
v_gene: TRBV7-2
j_gene: TRBJ1-3
d_gene: TRBD1

CDR3nt: TGTGCCAGCAGGCCTATCCAGGTTAATTCACCCCTCCACTTT
CDR3aa: CASRPIQVNSPLHF
len: 14
abundance: NA
v_gene: TRBV11-2
j_gene: TRBJ1-6
d_gene: NA

CDR3nt: TGTGCCAGCTCACCATGGCAGGGGAAACTGTTTTTT
CDR3aa: CASSPWQGKLFF
len: 12
abundance: NA
v_gene: TRBV18
j_gene: TRBJ1-4
d_gene: NA

CDR3nt: TGTGCCAGCAGCGTAGGGGCAGAACCCTACGAGCAGTACTTC
CDR3aa: CASSVGAEPYEQYF
len: 14
abundance: NA
v_gene: TRBV9
j_gene: TRBJ2-7
d_gene: NA

CDR3nt: TGTGCCAGCAGTTCTACCGGGACTAGCGCAACCTACGAGCAGTACTTC
CDR3aa: CASSSTGTSATYEQYF
len: 16
abundance: once
v_gene: TRBV28
j_gene: TRBJ2-7
d_gene: TRBD2

CDR3nt: TGTGCCAGCTCTCATTTTGGACCGAACACCGGGGAGCTGTTTTTT
CDR3aa: CASSHFGPNTGELFF
len: 15
abundance: NA
v_gene: TRBV6-1
j_gene: TRBJ2-2
d_gene: NA

CDR3nt: TGTGCCAGCAGTTATAAAGGGGCAGGAGAGACCCAGTACTTC
CDR3aa: CASSYKGAGETQYF
len: 14
abundance: NA
v_gene: TRBV6-7
j_gene: TRBJ2-5
d_gene: NA

CDR3nt: TGTGCCAGCAGCTTAAAGGACAAACCGGGCTCACCCCTCCACTTT
CDR3aa: CASSLKDKPGSPLHF
len: 15
abundance: NA
v_gene: TRBV7-2
j_gene: TRBJ1-6
d_gene: NA

CDR3nt: TGTGCCAGTAGTATTCTACAGGGGGCAGGAGATACGCAGTATTTT
CDR3aa: CASSILQGAGDTQYF
len: 15
abundance: NA
v_gene: TRBV19
j_gene: TRBJ2-3
d_gene: TRBD1

CDR3nt: TGCGCCAGCAGCTTGGATCCGGGCACCGGGGAGCTGTTTTTT
CDR3aa: CASSLDPGTGELFF
len: 14
abundance: NA
v_gene: TRBV5-1
j_gene: TRBJ2-2
d_gene: NA

CDR3nt: TGTGCCAGCAACCGGGACAGGAGCTCTGGGGCCAACGTCCTGACTTTC
CDR3aa: CASNRDRSSGANVLTF
len: 16
abundance: NA
v_gene: TRBV6-6
j_gene: TRBJ2-6
d_gene: TRBD1

CDR3nt: TGCGCCAGCAGCCAGCAGGTCAATCAGCCCCAGCATTTT
CDR3aa: CASSQQVNQPQHF
len: 13
abundance: NA
v_gene: TRBV4-3
j_gene: TRBJ1-5
d_gene: NA

CDR3nt: TGTGCCAGCAGCATAACCGGGACAGGGTATCAGCCCCAGCATTTT
CDR3aa: CASSITGTGYQPQHF
len: 15
abundance: NA
v_gene: TRBV6-6
j_gene: TRBJ1-5
d_gene: TRBD1

CDR3nt: TGCGCCAGCAGTGAGGCGGCTAGCGGGGGGGTCCCCACCGGGGAGCTGTTTTTT
CDR3aa: CASSEAASGGVPTGELFF
len: 18
abundance: few
v_gene: TRBV10-1
j_gene: TRBJ2-2
d_gene: TRBD2

CDR3nt: TGCGCCATAGAGGAAATGGGACAGGGAGAACACGAGCAGTACTTC
CDR3aa: CAIEEMGQGEHEQYF
len: 15
abundance: NA
v_gene: TRBV10-2
j_gene: TRBJ2-7
d_gene: TRBD1

CDR3nt: TGTGCCAGCAGTGAGATTAGCGGGAGCGGTACAGATACGCAGTATTTT
CDR3aa: CASSEISGSGTDTQYF
len: 16
abundance: NA
v_gene: TRBV6-4
j_gene: TRBJ2-3
d_gene: TRBD2

CDR3nt: TGTGCCAGCAGCACCCACCTAGCGGATTCCTACAATGAGCAGTTCTTC
CDR3aa: CASSTHLADSYNEQFF
len: 16
abundance: NA
v_gene: TRBV28
j_gene: TRBJ2-1
d_gene: TRBD2

CDR3nt: TGTGCCACCAGCAGAGGGACTAGCGGGGGGTACGAGCAGTACTTC
CDR3aa: CATSRGTSGGYEQYF
len: 15
abundance: NA
v_gene: TRBV15
j_gene: TRBJ2-7
d_gene: TRBD2

CDR3nt: TGTGCCAGCAGCCTAACTAGCGGGGGGGCCACGCAGTATTTT
CDR3aa: CASSLTSGGATQYF
len: 14
abundance: NA
v_gene: TRBV7-2
j_gene: TRBJ2-3
d_gene: TRBD2

CDR3nt: TGTGCCAGCAGTGAAATCGCAGGGTCCAGCTCCTACGAGCAGTACTTC
CDR3aa: CASSEIAGSSSYEQYF
len: 16
abundance: NA
v_gene: TRBV6-1
j_gene: TRBJ2-7
d_gene: NA

CDR3nt: TGTGCCAGCTCACCCCCCCTGACTCGAGAGCAGTACTTC
CDR3aa: CASSPPLTREQYF
len: 13
abundance: NA
v_gene: TRBV18
j_gene: TRBJ2-7
d_gene: NA

CDR3nt: TGTGCCAGCAGCCCCGGGCGGGAGCTGTTTTTT
CDR3aa: CASSPGRELFF
len: 11
abundance: NA
v_gene: TRBV7-2
j_gene: TRBJ2-2
d_gene: NA

CDR3nt: TGTGCCAGCAGCTCATGGACGGCCAGCTATGGCTACACCTTC
CDR3aa: CASSSWTASYGYTF
len: 14
abundance: once
v_gene: TRBV5-6
j_gene: TRBJ1-2
d_gene: NA

CDR3nt: TGTGCCAGCAGTTTATCAGCAGGGGTAAACGGGGAGCTGTTTTTT
CDR3aa: CASSLSAGVNGELFF
len: 15
abundance: few
v_gene: TRBV27
j_gene: TRBJ2-2
d_gene: NA

CDR3nt: TGTGCCAGCAGTTTAGACAGGGGTCTGTTCAATGAGCAGTTCTTC
CDR3aa: CASSLDRGLFNEQFF
len: 15
abundance: medium-sized
v_gene: TRBV6-1
j_gene: TRBJ2-1
d_gene: TRBD1

CDR3nt: TGTGCCAGCAGCTTAACGGCCGGGGGCGCGAAAGGCTACACCTTC
CDR3aa: CASSLTAGGAKGYTF
len: 15
abundance: NA
v_gene: TRBV7-3
j_gene: TRBJ1-2
d_gene: NA

CDR3nt: TGTGCCAGCAGGCCCTCCGGGACTAGCGGCATCACAGATACGCAGTATTTT
CDR3aa: CASRPSGTSGITDTQYF
len: 17
abundance: NA
v_gene: TRBV28
j_gene: TRBJ2-3
d_gene: TRBD2

CDR3nt: TGTGCCTGGAGTGTCGCAGGGGGCTACGAGCAGTACTTC
CDR3aa: CAWSVAGGYEQYF
len: 13
abundance: few
v_gene: TRBV30
j_gene: TRBJ2-7
d_gene: TRBD1

CDR3nt: TGTGCCAGCAGCTTCGGGGAGTGGCAGCCCCAGCATTTT
CDR3aa: CASSFGEWQPQHF
len: 13
abundance: NA
v_gene: TRBV7-9
j_gene: TRBJ1-5
d_gene: NA

CDR3nt: TGTGCCAGCAGTATTACTAGCGGTACGAACACCGGGGAGCTGTTTTTT
CDR3aa: CASSITSGTNTGELFF
len: 16
abundance: once
v_gene: TRBV27
j_gene: TRBJ2-2
d_gene: TRBD2

CDR3nt: TGTGCCAGCAGCGTAGGGGTGGGGCAGAACGAGCAGTACTTC
CDR3aa: CASSVGVGQNEQYF
len: 14
abundance: NA
v_gene: TRBV9
j_gene: TRBJ2-7
d_gene: NA

CDR3nt: TGCAGCGTTGTCTATTACACAGATACGCAGTATTTT
CDR3aa: CSVVYYTDTQYF
len: 12
abundance: NA
v_gene: TRBV29-1
j_gene: TRBJ2-3
d_gene: NA

CDR3nt: TGTGCCAGCAGCTTAGGTTTAGGTCAGTCGGGGACCTACGAGCAGTACTTC
CDR3aa: CASSLGLGQSGTYEQYF
len: 17
abundance: NA
v_gene: TRBV11-2
j_gene: TRBJ2-7
d_gene: NA

CDR3nt: TGTGCCATCAGTGATGGATCGGGTCAGCCCCAGCATTTT
CDR3aa: CAISDGSGQPQHF
len: 13
abundance: NA
v_gene: TRBV10-3
j_gene: TRBJ1-5
d_gene: NA

CDR3nt: TGTGCCAGCTCCCTCGAGGACTTCTCTGAAGCTTTCTTT
CDR3aa: CASSLEDFSEAFF
len: 13
abundance: NA
v_gene: TRBV18
j_gene: TRBJ1-1
d_gene: NA

CDR3nt: TGTGCCAGCAGTGATCAACTCTCACTAGCGGGTCCACTCGGCAATACGCAGTATTTT
CDR3aa: CASSDQLSLAGPLGNTQYF
len: 19
abundance: NA
v_gene: TRBV2
j_gene: TRBJ2-3
d_gene: TRBD2

CDR3nt: TGTGCCAGCAGTCTACTAGCGGGAGGTAGTGAGCAGTACTTC
CDR3aa: CASSLLAGGSEQYF
len: 14
abundance: few
v_gene: TRBV27
j_gene: TRBJ2-7
d_gene: TRBD2

CDR3nt: TGTGCCAGCAGCTCCGGGACTAGCGGGTTGACCCAGTACTTC
CDR3aa: CASSSGTSGLTQYF
len: 14
abundance: once
v_gene: TRBV5-4
j_gene: TRBJ2-5
d_gene: TRBD2

CDR3nt: TGCAGCGTTGCCAAGAACGGTGGCTACACCTTC
CDR3aa: CSVAKNGGYTF
len: 11
abundance: NA
v_gene: TRBV29-1
j_gene: TRBJ1-2
d_gene: NA

CDR3nt: TGTGCCAGCAGCCCAACCAGGGGCGAGCAGTACTTC
CDR3aa: CASSPTRGEQYF
len: 12
abundance: NA
v_gene: TRBV6-1
j_gene: TRBJ2-7
d_gene: NA

CDR3nt: TGTGCCAGCAGTTACGGGACCCCCCACGGGAGGGATACGCAGTATTTT
CDR3aa: CASSYGTPHGRDTQYF
len: 16
abundance: NA
v_gene: TRBV6-5
j_gene: TRBJ2-3
d_gene: TRBD2

CDR3nt: TGCAGTGCTAGCGGGGGGTACGAGCAGTACTTC
CDR3aa: CSASGGYEQYF
len: 11
abundance: NA
v_gene: TRBV20-1
j_gene: TRBJ2-7
d_gene: TRBD2

CDR3nt: TGTGCCAGCAGCCCTCTAACTAGCGGGAGATGGACCCAGTACTTC
CDR3aa: CASSPLTSGRWTQYF
len: 15
abundance: once
v_gene: TRBV5-6
j_gene: TRBJ2-5
d_gene: TRBD2

CDR3nt: TGTGCCAGCGGCGCCGCCCAACTCTATGGCTACACCTTC
CDR3aa: CASGAAQLYGYTF
len: 13
abundance: NA
v_gene: TRBV27
j_gene: TRBJ1-2
d_gene: NA

CDR3nt: TGTGCCAGCAGTTCCCCCCGAGGGGCGAATGAAAAACTGTTTTTT
CDR3aa: CASSSPRGANEKLFF
len: 15
abundance: NA
v_gene: TRBV6-6
j_gene: TRBJ1-4
d_gene: NA

CDR3nt: TGCGCCAGCGGTTTAATGAACACTGAAGCTTTCTTT
CDR3aa: CASGLMNTEAFF
len: 12
abundance: NA
v_gene: TRBV5-1
j_gene: TRBJ1-1
d_gene: NA

CDR3nt: TGTGCCAGCAGCCATACTAGCGCCGAGACCTACAATGAGCAGTTCTTC
CDR3aa: CASSHTSAETYNEQFF
len: 16
abundance: NA
v_gene: TRBV7-9
j_gene: TRBJ2-1
d_gene: TRBD2

CDR3nt: TGTGCCAGCAGGTTAGGGGGGGCAGTCACCGGGGAGCTGTTTTTT
CDR3aa: CASRLGGAVTGELFF
len: 15
abundance: NA
v_gene: TRBV28
j_gene: TRBJ2-2
d_gene: NA

CDR3nt: TGTGCCAGCTCACCACAGGGGGGTCGGGGCTACACCTTC
CDR3aa: CASSPQGGRGYTF
len: 13
abundance: NA
v_gene: TRBV18
j_gene: TRBJ1-2
d_gene: NA

CDR3nt: TGTGCCAGCAGCCAGGAACATCCGAGCTCCTACGAGCAGTACTTC
CDR3aa: CASSQEHPSSYEQYF
len: 15
abundance: NA
v_gene: TRBV6-6
j_gene: TRBJ2-7
d_gene: NA

CDR3nt: TGTGCCACCAGCAGAGATAGAGGGACTGGAAACACCATATATTTT
CDR3aa: CATSRDRGTGNTIYF
len: 15
abundance: NA
v_gene: TRBV15
j_gene: TRBJ1-3
d_gene: NA

CDR3nt: TGTGCCAGCAGCTTCTACACCTCTGGGGCCAACGTCCTGACTTTC
CDR3aa: CASSFYTSGANVLTF
len: 15
abundance: NA
v_gene: TRBV7-2
j_gene: TRBJ2-6
d_gene: NA

CDR3nt: TGTGCCAGCAGCAACTATCTACAGACAAGCAATCAGCCCCAGCATTTT
CDR3aa: CASSNYLQTSNQPQHF
len: 16
abundance: NA
v_gene: TRBV21-1
j_gene: TRBJ1-5
d_gene: NA